The clone carrying this T cell receptor (beta chain) was seen ten or more times. These data come from a study of beta chain features in type 1 diabetes. The entirety of the isolated RNA underwent reverse transcription, so expressed TCRB transcripts were sequenced. Method: immunoSEQ multiplex PCR; TCRdb's copy keeps in-frame clones and lacks some. The sample records almost 350,000 clones, around 7.6% being singletons. Germline CDR1 is SQVTM and CDR2 is ANQGSEA. Trimming removed 5 bases at V and 6 bases at J, with 8 bases between. The length of the CDR3 is 10 residues. The receptor comes from a woman in her late teens or twenties in good health. This chain joins TRBV29-1 and TRBJ2-7; D gene ambiguous. Sequencing input: central memory CD4+ T cells from blood. CDR3 coding DNA: TGCAGCGTTATGAGTCGCGAGCAGTACTTC. Its protein product is CSVMSREQYF.